Sequencing of this T cell receptor (beta chain) was carried out in a study of CD8+ T cells in alopecia areata. Study background: Those patients who were treated received oral tofacitinib, which was given at 5 to 10 mg twice daily for moderate-to-severe alopecia areata. Whole-study results and caveats: With patients, TCR sharing proved less clear than in mice, a difference possibly related to HLA.

The sample holds one count of this clone. The antigen is not known. Alopecia areata patients provided lesional scalp punch biopsies and peripheral blood, both collected for the study. Sequencing relied on a cDNA template that was reverse transcribed from extracted RNA. Produced via immunoSEQ multiplex PCR; TCRdb's table is partial and in-frame only. The table shows over 110,000 clones, with 40% to 65% occurring only once. V lost 4 bases, J lost 6 bases, and 6 bases stayed unmatched. The germline V gene has CDR1 SGHRS and CDR2 YFSETQ. There are 14 residues in the CDR3. The sequence derives from a human donor with alopecia areata. The sample was CD4+ T cells sorted from blood, taken at week 0. The V gene is TRBV5-1, the J gene TRBJ1-5, with 8 bases matching TRBD1. CDR3 residues: CASSASGGSQPQHF. CDR3 DNA: TGCGCCAGCAGCGCCTCAGGGGGCAGTCAGCCCCAGCATTTT.